The next 14 T cell receptor beta chains were all read from a single sample in a study of Graves' ophthalmopathy and Graves' hyperthyroidism. RNA served as the template for amplifying TCR beta CDR3 regions. HTBI-primed RT-PCR formed the first round, and a multiplex PCR formed the second. TCRdb reprocessed the multiplex PCR reads via MiXCR and lists one record per CDR3 protein. The repertoire includes some 250,000 distinct CDR3 sequences, 40% to 50% of them detected once, and more than 45% sits in the top ten. Sequenced: peripheral blood. The receptor source for this set is an adult man with Graves' ophthalmopathy.

This clonotype was seen a few times. The V call is TRBV7-9, the J call TRBJ1-2; maybe TRBD1 (5 bases). The V end was cut by 5 bases, the J end by 7 bases, with 20 bases between. Looked up from germline, CDR1 is SEHNR and CDR2 is FQNEAQ (reference sequence). The CDR3 contains 15 residues. The CDR3 bases are TGTGCCAGCAGCCTAAGTGCGCCAGGGCCCACTGGCTACACCTTC. As protein: CASSLSAPGPTGYTF.

The chain joins TRBV7-9 to TRBJ1-4; a possible D gene is TRBD1 (5 bases). V lost 5 bases, J lost 3 bases, and 16 bases lay in between. The length of the CDR3 is 16 residues. Germline loops: CDR1 SEHNR, CDR2 FQNEAQ (reference sequence). The CDR3 is CASSQASGKANEKLFF. CDR3 coding DNA: TGTGCCAGCAGCCAAGCATCAGGGAAAGCTAATGAAAAACTGTTTTTT.

This chain links TRBV4-2 with TRBJ2-7, with TRBD2 matching over 11 bases. CDR1 is LGHNA, CDR2 YNFKEQ, per germline. The CDR3 totals 14 residues. After removal of 8 bases from V and 3 bases from J, the junction contained 6 bases not matched to a gene. CDR3 nucleotides: TGTGCCAGCCGATTGACTAGCGGGAACTACGAGCAGTACTTC. Protein: CASRLTSGNYEQYF.

The V gene is TRBV7-9, the J gene TRBJ2-1, with 9 bases that match TRBD1. The germline gives CDR1 SEHNR, CDR2 FQNEAQ (reference sequence). The CDR3 consists of 12 residues. With V trimmed by 4 bases and J by 9 bases, 1 base remained unmatched. CDR3 sequence: CASSYRGLEQFF. In nucleotides, the CDR3 is TGTGCCAGCAGCTACAGGGGGCTTGAGCAGTTCTTC.

This clonotype occurred a few times. V and J are TRBV5-8 and TRBJ2-5; possibly TRBD1 for D (6 bases). The germline V gene has CDR1 SGHTS and CDR2 YDEGEE. CDR3 length equals 13 residues. The ends were cut back, 3 bases at V and 2 bases at J, with 8 bases in the middle. The CDR3 region is CASSYGQQETQYF. In DNA form, the CDR3 reads TGTGCCAGCAGCTACGGACAGCAAGAGACCCAGTACTTC.

The chain employs TRBV7-9 and TRBJ2-7, with D maybe TRBD1 (5 bases). The CDR3 runs to 14 residues. V dropped 2 bases and J dropped 6 bases, with 14 bases sitting between them. Germline CDR1 is SEHNR and CDR2 is FQNEAQ (reference sequence). The CDR3 loop is CASSLSQGMSEQYF. The DNA for the CDR3 is TGTGCCAGCAGCTTATCGCAGGGTATGAGCGAGCAGTACTTC.

This chain joins TRBV25-1 and TRBJ1-2; D gene ambiguous. Germline V gene data show CDR1 as MGHDK and CDR2 as SYGVNS. V was trimmed by 6 bases and J by 2 bases, leaving 13 bases between them. The CDR3 contains 14 residues. The CDR3 sequence: CASSQERGNYGYTF. As DNA, the CDR3 is TGTGCCAGCAGCCAAGAGCGGGGAAACTATGGCTACACCTTC.

This clonotype occurred once. This chain connects TRBV29-1 to TRBJ2-2; 9 bases match TRBD1. V was clipped by 3 bases and J by 5 bases; unmatched bases: 4. Germline V gene data show CDR1 as SQVTM and CDR2 as ANQGSEA. The CDR3 sequence is 14 residues long. The CDR3 loop reads CSVDGDRVTGELFF. CDR3 nucleotides: TGCAGCGTTGATGGGGACAGGGTAACCGGGGAGCTGTTTTTT.

This clonotype was detected a few times. The chain recombines TRBV5-1 with TRBJ1-1; D perhaps matches TRBD1 (6 bases). Trimming took 4 bases from V and 1 from J, leaving 17 bases between them. The germline V gene has CDR1 SGHRS and CDR2 YFSETQ. The CDR3 covers 16 residues. CDR3 region: CASSTAGAGANTEAFF. CDR3 DNA sequence: TGCGCCAGCAGCACCGCGGGGGCCGGGGCGAACACTGAAGCTTTCTTT.

The V and J genes are TRBV2 and TRBJ2-5; 7 positions agree with TRBD2. The closer fit of TRBJ2-1 to the DNA end suggests the J call may be wrong. CDR3 length: 13 amino acids. Looked up from germline, CDR1 is SNHLY and CDR2 is FYNNEI. For the CDR3, the DNA is TGTGCCTATCGGGGGAGGGCCTATGATGAGCAGTTCTTC. Its protein is CAYRGRAYDEQFF.

In its sample, this clonotype was seen many times. The chain carries TRBV2 and TRBJ1-2, with TRBD1 as a possible D gene (5 bases). The CDR3 loop spans 15 amino acids. CDR1 SNHLY and CDR2 FYNNEI come from the germline V gene. With 6 bases removed from V and 5 bases from J, the gap between germline ends came to 19 bases. Written as DNA, the CDR3 is TGTGCCAGCAGCCCCCGGGACCTAAAAAGTTATGGCTACACCTTC. This encodes CASSPRDLKSYGYTF.

This chain links TRBV5-8 with TRBJ1-5, with unresolved D. CDR1 is SGHTS and CDR2 is YDEGEE in the germline V gene. The CDR3 spans 15 residues. V was clipped by 1 base and J by 1 base, with 9 bases between them. The CDR3 DNA reads as TGTGCCAGCAGCTTGAGCCCTTCGAGCAATCAGCCCCAGCATTTT. Translating gives CASSLSPSSNQPQHF. Full variable domain (remainder filled in from reference TRBV5-8 and TRBJ1-5): EAGVTQSPTHLIKTRGQQATLRCSPISGHTSVYWYQQALGLGLQFLLWYDEGEERNRGNFPPRFSGRQFPNYSSELNVNALELEDSALYLCASSLSPSSNQPQHFGDGTRLSIL.

This clonotype occurred many times. The chain has TRBV24-1 and TRBJ1-2, with TRBD1 matching 7 bases. CDR1 is KGHDR, CDR2 SFDVKD, per germline. CDR3 length: 16 amino acids. Germline trimming cut 3 bases from V and 6 bases from J; bases unmatched to any gene: 12. The CDR3 loop reads CATSDPGAGQWDGYTF. The CDR3 nucleotides read TGTGCCACCAGTGATCCAGGTGCGGGACAGTGGGATGGCTACACCTTC.

This clonotype was seen a few times. The chain employs TRBV10-3 and TRBJ1-2; a weak D match, TRBD1 (6 bases). The CDR3 runs 13 residues. V was clipped by 10 bases and J by 4 bases, with 16 bases between them. Germline V gives CDR1 ENHRY, CDR2 SYGVKD. The CDR3 DNA follows: TGTGCCAGCAGGGCACAGGGCCCCTATGGCTACACCTTC. This codes for CASRAQGPYGYTF.